This T cell receptor beta chain was captured by sequencing in a study of T-cell memory formation after mild COVID-19. General study points: A second wave expanding day 15 to 37 was CD4+-biased; contracting clones were balanced. Whether day 37 second-wave clones are SARS-CoV-2-specific was not confirmed.

Looked up from germline, CDR1 is MDHEN and CDR2 is SYDVKM. The length of the CDR3 is 12 residues. V lost 8 bases and J 5 bases, leaving 12 bases between the germline ends. Worth noting for this clonotype: What it binds is unknown.

Constant-segment primers and 5'RACE yielded cDNA libraries for TCR alpha and TCR beta, each carrying sample barcodes and UMIs. Via MiXCR, TCRdb re-called the 5' RACE reads, giving one row per CDR3 protein. This table holds around 340,000 distinct CDR3 sequences, about 15% found once. The sequence was obtained from a man younger than 30 who had mild COVID-19 (a few samples of this study predate the infection). Cell type and time point are not known. The source material was PBMCs or a T cell subset sorted from them (not recorded which). This chain joins TRBV28 and TRBJ1-2; D gene ambiguous. DNA for the CDR3: TGTGCCAGCGCCTCGTACGGGTATGGCTACACCTTC. Its translation: CASASYGYGYTF.